The 3 T cell receptor beta chains presented below share a single source sample, sequenced in a study of cytomegalovirus exposure and HLA in healthy donors. Generated by immunoSEQ multiplex PCR, the TCRdb table keeps only in-frame clones and is missing some. The sample has tens of thousands of clones; just under 95% are singletons. Material for sequencing was PBMCs. These receptors were taken from a woman aged 18-29 years in good health and CMV-seropositive.

The gene calls are TRBV6-5 and TRBJ1-1, with unresolved D. Trimming took off 2 bases at V and 0 bases at J, with 7 bases between the two ends. CDR3 length: 14 amino acids. Looked up from germline, CDR1 is MNHEY and CDR2 is SVGAGI. CDR3 in amino acids: CASSYTGMNTEAFF. As DNA, the CDR3 is TGTGCCAGCAGTTACACGGGAATGAACACTGAAGCTTTCTTT.

The chain combines TRBV15 with TRBJ2-5, with D tentatively TRBD2 (5 bases). V dropped 3 bases and J dropped 0 bases, with 5 bases sitting between them. The CDR3 is 13 amino acids. Germline V lookup: CDR1 LNHNV, CDR2 YYDKDF (reference sequence). CDR3 region: CATSRDYQETQYF. The CDR3 nucleotides are TGTGCCACCAGCAGGGACTACCAAGAGACCCAGTACTTC.

J is TRBJ1-4 and V is TRBV18, with TRBD1 matching over 7 bases. Germline values: CDR1 KGHSH, CDR2 LQKENI. The CDR3 contains 15 residues. V trimming: 3 bases; J trimming: 4 bases; junction bases outside the gene matches: 5. In DNA, the CDR3 is TGTGCCAGCTCACCCCGGGACAGCAATAATGAAAAACTGTTTTTT. Amino acid sequence: CASSPRDSNNEKLFF.